Sequencing of this TCR beta chain was carried out in a study of low-dose radiotherapy and immunotherapy resistance in tumors. Overall study: Patients were given intravenous nivolumab 240 mg every two weeks plus ipilimumab 1 mg/kg every six weeks. The study administered intravenous cyclophosphamide at 200 mg/m2 every two weeks, one day ahead of radiation and immunotherapy.

TRAV and TRBV primers primed cDNA for both TCRalpha and TCRbeta. TCRs were amplified for roughly 20 PCR cycles with a constant-region primer and V-primer adapter. A single record per CDR3 protein comes from TCRdb applying MiXCR to the reads. Of tens of thousands of distinct CDR3 sequences in the sample, 15% to 20% are singletons; the top ten hold 2.8%. Specified time point: before trial treatment. Each eligible patient had an advanced solid tumor, and these tumors lacked tumor-infiltrating lymphocytes. Germline loops: CDR1 ENHRY, CDR2 SYGVKD. The CDR3 is made up of 14 amino acids. V lost 6 bases, J lost 4 bases, and 15 bases lay in between. This clonotype has at least ten counts.

This receptor was taken from a male donor with prostate cancer. The source material was PBMCs, sampled before treatment. The rearrangement uses TRBV10-3 and TRBJ2-5, with a tentative D call TRBD1 (5 bases). The DNA for the CDR3 is TGTGCCATCAGAGAAACCGACAGTGTAGAGACCCAGTACTTC. Its protein is CAIRETDSVETQYF.